This T cell receptor (beta chain) was profiled in a study of blood T cell repertoires in COVID-19. Study-level background: The samples span acute and convalescent COVID-19 from the United States, Italy and Spain. From T cells, B-cell-depleted T cells, or PBMCs came the material, which was cDNA or gDNA.

The CDR3 contains 13 residues. Germline V gene data show CDR1 as SNHLY and CDR2 as FYNNEI. V lost 5 bases and J lost 3, with 11 bases in between. Methods used by the authors: Reference gene primer amplification yielded estimated nucleated cell counts. Repertoires were generated with immunoSEQ multiplex PCR, while TCRdb's copy carries only in-frame clones and drops some. V, J and clone size reflect that table, while D and trimming were determined from the DNA. The data show approximately 76,000 clones, 88% seen once. This clonotype was obtained from a human donor in a cohort sampled during active COVID-19. Sequencing input: peripheral blood. The chain links TRBV2 to TRBJ2-7; perhaps TRBD2 as D (6 bases). The CDR3 DNA reads as TGTGCCAGCAGTCGTCTAGCGAACTACGAGCAGTACTTC. It codes for CASSRLANYEQYF.